This TCR beta chain was profiled in a study of monozygotic twins with inflammatory bowel disease. Study observations and caveats: Twin concordance left repertoire similarity unchanged, with limited power a possible explanation for this lack of difference.

Germline lookup yields CDR1 SEHNR and CDR2 FQNEAQ (reference sequence). The CDR3 totals 14 residues. TCRdb re-called the 5' RACE reads and shows each CDR3 protein once, DNA omitted. This sample contains a few hundred thousand distinct CDR3 sequences. As to this clonotype: The antigen remains unidentified.

Material: blood. The chain carries TRBV7-9 and TRBJ1-3. The clonotype originates from a human donor with ulcerative colitis or Crohn's disease, or a healthy co-twin of an affected twin (not recorded which). The CDR3: CASSEQGAGNTIYF. Full variable domain (missing parts from reference TRBV7-9 and TRBJ1-3): DTGVSQNPRHKITKRGQNVTFRCDPISEHNRLYWYRQTLGQGPEFLTYFQNEAQLEKSRLLSDRFSAERPKGSFSTLEIQRTEQGDSAMYLCASSEQGAGNTIYFGEGSWLTVV.